This T cell receptor (beta chain) is from a study of glioma-infiltrating T cells. Points from the study as a whole: Very few CDR3 sequences were shared between tissue and blood. Above-expected tissue-blood divergence occurred in all gliomas, most in low-grade ones.

Amplification of TCR alpha and beta CDR3 regions from RNA used iRepertoire nested multiplex PCR. MiXCR, run by TCRdb on the multiplex PCR reads, gives a single entry per CDR3 protein. The sample yields some 100,000 distinct CDR3 sequences, around 25% seen once. In its sample, this clonotype was seen many times. Its antigen is currently unknown. Germline CDR1 is MNHNS and CDR2 is SASEGT. Deletions cut 5 bases from V and 0 bases from J, with 5 bases between. The CDR3 covers 13 residues. The sequence was collected from a human donor with low-grade glioma or glioblastoma, undergoing nonglioma brain surgery, or in good health (not recorded which). The V gene is TRBV6-1, the J gene TRBJ2-1; no firm D call. The sequencing input was glioma tissue, nonneoplastic brain tissue, or PBMCs (not recorded which). Written as DNA, the CDR3 is TGTGCCAGCAGTTACAGCTCCTACAATGAGCAGTTCTTC. Translated: CASSYSSYNEQFF.